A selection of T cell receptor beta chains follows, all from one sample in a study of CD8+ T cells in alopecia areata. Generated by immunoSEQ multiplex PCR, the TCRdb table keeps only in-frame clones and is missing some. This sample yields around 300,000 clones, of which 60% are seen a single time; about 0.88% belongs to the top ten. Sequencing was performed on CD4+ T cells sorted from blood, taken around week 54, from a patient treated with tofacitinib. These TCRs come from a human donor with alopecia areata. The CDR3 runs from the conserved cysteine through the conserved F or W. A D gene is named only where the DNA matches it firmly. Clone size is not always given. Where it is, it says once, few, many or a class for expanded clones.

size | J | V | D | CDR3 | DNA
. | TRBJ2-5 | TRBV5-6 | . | CASSLIERETQYF | TGTGCCAGCAGCTTGATCGAGAGGGAGACCCAGTACTTC
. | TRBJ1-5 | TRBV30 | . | CACSDGINQPQHF | TGTGCCTGCTCAGACGGGATCAATCAGCCCCAGCATTTT
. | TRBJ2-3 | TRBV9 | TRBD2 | CASSALAGAYTDTQYF | TGTGCCAGCAGCGCACTAGCGGGGGCCTACACAGATACGCAGTATTTT
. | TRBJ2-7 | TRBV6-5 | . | CAVRQGKGVYEQYF | TGTGCTGTTAGGCAGGGCAAAGGGGTTTACGAGCAGTACTTC
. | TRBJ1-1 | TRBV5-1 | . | CASRSGQTIEAFF | TGCGCCAGCAGGTCTGGACAGACGATAGAAGCTTTCTTT
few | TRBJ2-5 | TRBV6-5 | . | CASSSPDYLQETQYF | TGTGCCAGCAGTTCCCCGGACTATCTCCAAGAGACCCAGTACTTC
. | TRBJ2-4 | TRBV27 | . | CASRPYSKNIQYF | TGTGCCAGCAGGCCCTACTCCAAAAACATTCAGTACTTC
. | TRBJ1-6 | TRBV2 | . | CASSAENSPLHF | TGTGCCAGCAGTGCCGAGAATTCACCCCTCCACTTT
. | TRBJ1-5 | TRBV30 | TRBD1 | CASDRAGRGQPQHF | TGTGCCTCCGACAGGGCGGGAAGGGGGCAGCCCCAGCATTTT
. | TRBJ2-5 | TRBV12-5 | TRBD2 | CASGFAGGGQETQYF | TGTGCTAGTGGCTTCGCGGGCGGGGGACAAGAGACCCAGTACTTC
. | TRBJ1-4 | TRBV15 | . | CATSRAPATNEKLFF | TGTGCCACCAGCAGAGCCCCAGCAACTAATGAAAAACTGTTTTTT
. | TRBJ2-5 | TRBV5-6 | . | CASSLRGGETQYF | TGTGCCAGCAGCCTTCGAGGGGGAGAGACCCAGTACTTC
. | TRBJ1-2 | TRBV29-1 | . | CSAADPTDGYTF | TGCAGCGCCGCCGACCCGACGGACGGCTACACCTTC
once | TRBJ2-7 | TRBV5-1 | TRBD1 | CASSPRDSSYEQYF | TGCGCCAGCAGCCCCCGGGACAGCTCCTACGAGCAGTACTTC
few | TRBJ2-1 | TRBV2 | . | CASSPSRGSYNEQFF | TGTGCCAGCAGCCCCTCAAGGGGCTCCTACAATGAGCAGTTCTTC
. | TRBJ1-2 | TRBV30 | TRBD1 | CAWSHYGQAANYGYTF | TGTGCCTGGAGTCACTACGGACAGGCAGCTAACTATGGCTACACCTTC
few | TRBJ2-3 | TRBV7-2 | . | CASKGTGDTQYF | TGTGCCAGCAAAGGGACGGGGGATACGCAGTATTTT
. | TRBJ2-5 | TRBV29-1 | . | CSAHSGGDQETQYF | TGCAGCGCTCACTCAGGGGGGGACCAAGAGACCCAGTACTTC
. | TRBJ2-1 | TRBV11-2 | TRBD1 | CASSKYGQGFNEQFF | TGTGCCAGCAGCAAGTACGGACAGGGGTTCAATGAGCAGTTCTTC
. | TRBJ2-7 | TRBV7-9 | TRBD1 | CASSDRGLNEQYF | TGTGCCAGCAGCGACAGGGGGCTCAACGAGCAGTACTTC
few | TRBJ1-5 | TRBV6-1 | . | CASSERGQPNQPQHF | TGTGCCAGCAGTGAACGAGGACAGCCGAATCAGCCCCAGCATTTT
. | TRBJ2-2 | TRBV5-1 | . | CASGNSPLGPGELFF | TGCGCCAGCGGCAACTCACCCCTGGGGCCCGGGGAGCTGTTTTTT
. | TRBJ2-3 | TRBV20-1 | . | CSARLDTQYF | TGCAGTGCTAGACTAGATACGCAGTATTTT
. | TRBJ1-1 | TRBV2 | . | CASSEWSGSNTEAFF | TGTGCCAGCAGTGAATGGTCAGGGAGTAACACTGAAGCTTTCTTT
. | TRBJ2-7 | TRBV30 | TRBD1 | CAWETGVGEQYF | TGTGCCTGGGAGACAGGGGTTGGGGAGCAGTACTTC
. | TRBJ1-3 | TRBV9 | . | CASSVAGPGNTIYF | TGTGCCAGCAGCGTAGCGGGGCCTGGAAACACCATATATTTT
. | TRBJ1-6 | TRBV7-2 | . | CASSHRQESSPLHF | TGTGCCAGCAGCCACAGACAGGAGAGTTCACCCCTCCACTTT
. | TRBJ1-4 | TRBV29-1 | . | CSVLKGHTDEKLFF | TGCAGCGTCTTGAAGGGACACACGGATGAAAAACTGTTTTTT
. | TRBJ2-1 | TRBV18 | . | CASSPSRNNEQFF | TGTGCCAGCTCACCGTCCAGAAACAATGAGCAGTTCTTC
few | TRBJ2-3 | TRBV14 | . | CASSPGLPPDTQYF | TGTGCCAGCAGCCCCGGACTACCCCCAGATACGCAGTATTTT
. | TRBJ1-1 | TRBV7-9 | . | CASSPLGKDTEAFF | TGTGCCAGCAGCCCACTGGGGAAGGACACTGAAGCTTTCTTT
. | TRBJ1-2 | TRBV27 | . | CASSPPAWGYTF | TGTGCCAGCAGTCCCCCCGCTTGGGGCTACACCTTC
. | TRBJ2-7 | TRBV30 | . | CAWSILVHREQYF | TGTGCCTGGAGTATACTCGTCCATCGAGAGCAGTACTTC
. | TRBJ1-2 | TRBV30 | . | CAWTGAYGYTF | TGTGCCTGGACAGGGGCCTATGGCTACACCTTC
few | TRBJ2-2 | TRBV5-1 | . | CASSFRPNTGELFF | TGCGCCAGCAGCTTTCGTCCGAACACCGGGGAGCTGTTTTTT
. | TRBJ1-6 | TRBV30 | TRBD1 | CAWSYRGNSPLHF | TGTGCCTGGAGTTACAGGGGGAATTCACCCCTCCACTTT
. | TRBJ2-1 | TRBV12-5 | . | CASGSYREKGGNEQFF | TGTGCTAGTGGGAGTTACAGGGAAAAGGGGGGCAATGAGCAGTTCTTC
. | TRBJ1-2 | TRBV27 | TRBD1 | CASSFKGAAFYGYTF | TGTGCCAGCAGTTTCAAGGGGGCAGCCTTCTATGGCTACACCTTC
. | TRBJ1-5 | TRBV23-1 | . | CASSQEDQPQHF | TGCGCCAGCAGTCAGGAGGATCAGCCCCAGCATTTT
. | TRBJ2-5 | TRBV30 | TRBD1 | CAWRPGQGARETQYF | TGTGCCTGGAGGCCGGGACAGGGGGCGAGGGAGACCCAGTACTTC
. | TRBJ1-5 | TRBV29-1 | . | CSVMRGAGQPQHF | TGCAGCGTGATGCGGGGGGCCGGTCAGCCCCAGCATTTT
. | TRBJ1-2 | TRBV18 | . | CASSPVAPRGRYGYTF | TGTGCCAGCTCACCAGTGGCACCTAGAGGGAGATATGGCTACACCTTC
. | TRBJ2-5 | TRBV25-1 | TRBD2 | CASSEGLAGGETQYF | TGTGCCAGCAGTGAAGGGTTAGCGGGGGGTGAGACCCAGTACTTC
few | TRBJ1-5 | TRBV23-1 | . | CASRSRQDYSNQPQHF | TGCGCCAGCAGATCCCGACAGGATTATAGCAATCAGCCCCAGCATTTT
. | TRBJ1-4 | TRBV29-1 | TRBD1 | CSAPQDRGDEKLFF | TGCAGCGCCCCCCAAGACAGGGGTGATGAAAAACTGTTTTTT
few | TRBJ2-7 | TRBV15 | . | CATSRDPGAYEQYF | TGTGCCACCAGCAGAGATCCGGGAGCCTACGAGCAGTACTTC
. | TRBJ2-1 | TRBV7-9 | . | CASSLPSSGEFF | TGTGCCAGCAGCCTCCCGTCGAGTGGGGAGTTCTTC
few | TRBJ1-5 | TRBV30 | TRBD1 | CAWKDRRNQPQHF | TGTGCCTGGAAGGACAGGCGGAATCAGCCCCAGCATTTT
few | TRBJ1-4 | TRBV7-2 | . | CASSLRTAEKLFF | TGTGCCAGCAGCCTTCGGACTGCTGAAAAACTGTTTTTT
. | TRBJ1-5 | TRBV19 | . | CASSIFGASSNQPQHF | TGTGCCAGTAGTATTTTTGGGGCCTCTAGCAATCAGCCCCAGCATTTT
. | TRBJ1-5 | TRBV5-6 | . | CASSVLSRGDQPQHF | TGTGCCAGCAGCGTCCTCTCCAGGGGTGATCAGCCCCAGCATTTT
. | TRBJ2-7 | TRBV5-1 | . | CASTRNEGEQYF | TGCGCCAGCACCCGAAATGAGGGCGAGCAGTACTTC
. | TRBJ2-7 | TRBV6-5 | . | CASSYSRDSSYEQYF | TGTGCCAGCAGTTACTCGAGAGACAGCTCCTACGAGCAGTACTTC
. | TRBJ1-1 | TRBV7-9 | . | CASSPWTANTEAFF | TGTGCCAGCAGCCCGTGGACAGCGAACACTGAAGCTTTCTTT